The next 23 T cell receptor beta chains were all read from a single sample in a study of blood T cell repertoires in COVID-19. TCRdb keeps only in-frame clones here, not all; method: immunoSEQ multiplex PCR. The table lists over 130,000 clones, about 79% of them singletons, with 3.5% to 5.5% in the top ten. Sequenced input: peripheral blood. The receptors were sampled from a woman older than 75 with active or convalescent COVID-19.

This chain links TRBV30 with TRBJ2-7; D possibly corresponds to TRBD1 (6 bases). The ends were cut back, 1 base at V and 2 bases at J, with 12 bases in the middle. The germline gives CDR1 GTSNPN, CDR2 SVGIG (reference sequence). The length of the CDR3 is 14 residues. The CDR3 sequence: CAWSALDSAYEQYF. For the CDR3, the DNA is TGTGCCTGGAGTGCTCTGGACAGTGCCTACGAGCAGTACTTC. Full variable domain (remainder filled in from reference TRBV30 and TRBJ2-7): SQTIHQWPATLVQPVGSPLSLECTVEGTSNPNLYWYRQAAGRGLQLLFYSVGIGQISSEVPQNLSASRPQDRQFILSSKKLLLSDSGFYLCAWSALDSAYEQYFGPGTRLTVT.

This clone was seen once. This sequence joins TRBV5-1 and TRBJ2-3; 7 bases match TRBD2. The length of the CDR3 is 15 residues. J lost 1 base, V lost 1 base, and 3 bases had no gene match. CDR1 and CDR2 from the germline V gene are SGHRS and YFSETQ. In DNA, the CDR3 is TGCGCCAGCAGCTTGAGTCTAGCGGGCACAGATACGCAGTATTTT. It translates to CASSLSLAGTDTQYF. Full variable domain (remainder filled in from reference TRBV5-1 and TRBJ2-3): KAGVTQTPRYLIKTRGQQVTLSCSPISGHRSVSWYQQTPGQGLQFLFEYFSETQRNKGNFPGRFSGRQFSNSRSEMNVSTLELGDSALYLCASSLSLAGTDTQYFGPGTRLTVL.

The rearrangement uses TRBV5-8 and TRBJ2-3, with a weak D call TRBD1 (6 bases). Germline loops: CDR1 SGHTS, CDR2 YDEGEE. The CDR3 covers 16 residues. Trimming stripped 3 bases from V and 5 bases from J, with 19 bases between. The CDR3 sequence: CASSSRPKLQGDTQYF. CDR3 DNA sequence: TGTGCCAGCAGCTCTAGACCCAAACTACAGGGAGATACGCAGTATTTT.

In DNA form, the CDR3 reads TGTGCCAGCAGTGAAGGGGGCGTAGATACGCAGTATTTT. Amino acids: CASSEGGVDTQYF. This chain uses TRBV25-1 with TRBJ2-3; D possibly corresponds to TRBD1 (6 bases). This CDR3 spans 13 amino acids. Deletions cut 2 bases from V and 5 bases from J, with 8 bases between. Germline assignment: CDR1 MGHDK and CDR2 SYGVNS.

This chain joins TRBV6-2 or TRBV6-3 and TRBJ2-2, with 8 bases identical to TRBD1. V dropped 5 bases and J dropped 6; count of bases not matched to a gene: 17. Germline CDR1 reads MNHEY; CDR2 reads SVGEGT. The CDR3 runs to 18 residues. CDR3 nucleotides: TGTGCCAGCAGTCAAGTGGGACAGGCGACTTTCTCCGCCGGGGAGCTGTTTTTT. This gives the protein CASSQVGQATFSAGELFF.

The chain joins TRBV2 to TRBJ1-4, with a tentative D call TRBD1 (6 bases). Trimming shortened V by 6 bases and J by 8 bases, and 19 bases separated the two germline ends. Germline V gene data show CDR1 as SNHLY and CDR2 as FYNNEI. This CDR3 has 15 amino acids. CDR3 amino acids: CASRPTGSSQEKLFF. DNA of the CDR3: TGTGCCAGCAGACCCACAGGGAGTAGTCAGGAAAAACTGTTTTTT.

The chain combines TRBV4-1 with TRBJ1-2; 7 nucleotides line up with TRBD1. J gave up 4 bases and V 1 base, and 6 bases lay outside the gene matches. CDR1 and CDR2 from the germline V gene are MGHRA and YSYEKL. This CDR3 comprises 15 residues. DNA of the CDR3: TGCGCCAGCAGCCAAGCAACAGGGGAGATCTATGGCTACACCTTC. Translation: CASSQATGEIYGYTF.

This clone was detected once. The rearrangement joins TRBV12-3 or TRBV12-4 to TRBJ1-5; D might be TRBD1 (6 bases). Trimming took 3 bases from V and 4 from J, leaving 7 bases between them. The CDR3 is made up of 13 amino acids. Written as DNA, the CDR3 is TGTGCCAGCAGTTTCGACAGGAATCAGCCCCAGCATTTT. Amino acid sequence: CASSFDRNQPQHF.

The gene calls are TRBV28 and TRBJ1-5; tentative D call: TRBD1 (5 bases). Per germline, CDR1 MDHEN and CDR2 SYDVKM. Trimming took off 7 bases at V and 0 bases at J, with 16 bases between the two ends. The CDR3 loop spans 16 amino acids. CDR3: CASTTAGGLSNQPQHF. CDR3 DNA: TGTGCCAGCACCACGGCGGGGGGTCTTAGCAATCAGCCCCAGCATTTT. Full variable domain (rest looked up from reference TRBV28 and TRBJ1-5): DVKVTQSSRYLVKRTGEKVFLECVQDMDHENMFWYRQDPGLGLRLIYFSYDVKMKEKGDIPEGYSVSREKKERFSLILESASTNQTSMYLCASTTAGGLSNQPQHFGDGTRLSIL.

The chain employs TRBV2 and TRBJ2-1; 11 nucleotides agree with TRBD2. Germline loops: CDR1 SNHLY, CDR2 FYNNEI. CDR3 length equals 14 residues. The J segment lost 6 bases and the V segment lost 4 bases, leaving 2 bases of the junction unmatched. Here the CDR3 DNA reads TGTGCCAGCAGTGTTAGCGGGGGGGCCAATGAGCAGTTCTTC. It is translated as CASSVSGGANEQFF.

The V and J genes are TRBV5-1 and TRBJ1-1, with D perhaps matching TRBD1 (6 bases). This CDR3 comprises 15 residues. Germline V gives CDR1 SGHRS, CDR2 YFSETQ. The ends were cut back, 4 bases at V and 3 bases at J, with 16 bases in the middle. The CDR3 loop reads CASSAGGARDTEAFF. DNA for the CDR3: TGCGCCAGCAGCGCGGGGGGGGCGCGGGACACTGAAGCTTTCTTT.

This chain joins TRBV9 and TRBJ2-3; perhaps TRBD1 as D (8 bases). V lost 4 bases to trimming and J lost 2 bases, with 17 bases between them. CDR1 and CDR2 (germline): SGDLS, YYNGEE. The CDR3 extends over 16 amino acids. The CDR3 DNA is TGTGCCAGCAGCCCCACAGGGGGGGCCTCCACAGATACGCAGTATTTT. Translation: CASSPTGGASTDTQYF. The full variable domain, rest sourced from reference TRBV9 and TRBJ2-3, is DSGVTQTPKHLITATGQRVTLRCSPRSGDLSVYWYQQSLDQGLQFLIQYYNGEERAKGNILERFSAQQFPDLHSELNLSSLELGDSALYFCASSPTGGASTDTQYFGPGTRLTVL.

The rearrangement links TRBV6-2 or TRBV6-3 to TRBJ1-5; TRBD1 agrees at 8 bases. J gave up 6 bases and V 6 bases, and 10 bases lay outside the gene matches. CDR3 length: 15 residues. Germline CDR1 reads MNHEY; CDR2 reads SVGEGT. The CDR3 is CASSLPGGRIQPQHF. CDR3 nucleotide sequence: TGTGCCAGCAGCCTCCCAGGGGGCCGTATTCAGCCCCAGCATTTT.

The CDR3 sequence: CASSGGHRNNYEQYF. The DNA of the CDR3 is TGTGCCAGCAGCGGGGGACATCGGAATAACTACGAGCAGTACTTC. The chain links TRBV5-4 to TRBJ2-7; tentatively, D is TRBD1 (6 bases). CDR1 and CDR2 (germline): SGHNT, YYREEE (reference sequence). The ends were cut back, 4 bases at V and 3 bases at J, with 17 bases in the middle. CDR3 size: 15 residues. The entire variable domain, with the rest obtained from reference TRBV5-4 and TRBJ2-7, is as follows: ETGVTQSPTHLIKTRGQQVTLRCSSQSGHNTVSWYQQALGQGPQFIFQYYREEENGRGNFPPRFSGLQFPNYSSELNVNALELDDSALYLCASSGGHRNNYEQYFGPGTRLTVT.

This chain connects TRBV5-1 to TRBJ2-3, with TRBD2 as a possible D gene (5 bases). The CDR3 length is 14 residues. Germline assignment: CDR1 SGHRS and CDR2 YFSETQ. V was clipped by 2 bases and J by 3 bases, with 10 bases between them. The CDR3 is CASSFSGVTDTQYF. The CDR3, as DNA: TGCGCCAGCAGCTTTTCCGGGGTTACAGATACGCAGTATTTT.

The J gene is TRBJ2-6, the V gene TRBV18; a possible D gene is TRBD2 (5 bases). With 5 bases removed from V and 1 base from J, the gap between germline ends came to 9 bases. Germline V lookup: CDR1 KGHSH, CDR2 LQKENI. The CDR3 has 15 residues. CDR3 region: CASSEGESGANVLTF. CDR3 bases: TGTGCCAGCTCAGAGGGTGAGTCTGGGGCCAACGTCCTGACTTTC.

Details on this clone: Other DNA sequences in this specimen translate into the identical CDR3. V is TRBV9 and J is TRBJ2-6, with a tentative D call TRBD2 (6 bases). V lost 2 bases to trimming and J lost 2 bases, with 8 bases between them. The CDR3 totals 15 residues. Germline V CDR1 and CDR2: SGDLS, YYNGEE. The CDR3: CASSVGGTGANVLTF. In nucleotides, the CDR3 is TGTGCCAGCAGCGTCGGAGGGACTGGGGCCAACGTCCTGACTTTC.

The CDR3 bases are TGTGCCAGCAGCTTGGATGAGGTCACCGGGGAGCTGTTTTTT. It codes for CASSLDEVTGELFF. J is TRBJ2-2 and V is TRBV5-6; D call uncertain. Germline CDR1 reads SGHDT; CDR2 reads YYEEEE. This CDR3 has 14 amino acids. V lost 0 bases and J lost 4, with 7 bases in between.

This chain joins TRBV15 and TRBJ2-1; D unresolved. The germline V gene has CDR1 LNHNV and CDR2 YYDKDF (reference sequence). Trimming stripped 2 bases from V and 9 bases from J, with 8 bases between. The CDR3 consists of 12 residues. In DNA, the CDR3 is TGTGCCACCAGCAGACCTAGGAGTGAGCAGTTCTTC. This codes for CATSRPRSEQFF.

The chain uses TRBV5-6 and TRBJ1-1, with a weak D call TRBD1 (5 bases). This CDR3 is built from 13 residues. Trimming took off 3 bases at V and 6 bases at J, with 12 bases between the two ends. Germline V gene data show CDR1 as SGHDT and CDR2 as YYEEEE. The CDR3 sequence: CASSSRGGAEAFF. The DNA of the CDR3 is TGTGCCAGCAGCTCCCGGGGAGGGGCTGAAGCTTTCTTT.

This clone was seen a single time. V is TRBV7-9 and J is TRBJ1-4; no clear D gene. V dropped 3 bases and J dropped 8 bases, with 10 bases sitting between them. CDR3 length: 13 residues. The germline gives CDR1 SEHNR, CDR2 FQNEAQ (reference sequence). DNA for the CDR3: TGTGCCAGCAGCTTTGGCAGGAAAGAAAAACTGTTTTTT. Residues: CASSFGRKEKLFF.

The rearrangement joins TRBV4-1 to TRBJ2-3; the match to TRBD1 covers 8 bases. The V gene's germline CDR1 is MGHRA and CDR2 YSYEKL. V dropped 0 bases and J dropped 6; count of bases not matched to a gene: 8. This CDR3 contains 16 residues. CDR3 residues: CASSQEGQGAGDTQYF. CDR3 in DNA: TGCGCCAGCAGCCAAGAGGGGCAGGGGGCGGGGGATACGCAGTATTTT.

The V and J genes are TRBV2 and TRBJ1-3, with unresolved D. The germline CDR1 and CDR2 sequences are SNHLY and FYNNEI. This CDR3 has 17 residues. The V end lost 1 base, the J end lost 4 bases, and 17 bases lay between the germline ends. CDR3 in amino acids: CASSEGWGAPGGNTIYF. The CDR3 nucleotides read TGTGCCAGCAGTGAAGGTTGGGGAGCTCCGGGAGGAAACACCATATATTTT.